This paragraph reports one T cell receptor (beta chain). This CDR3 contains 16 residues. Germline values: CDR1 MDHEN, CDR2 SYDVKM. The ends lost 2 bases at V and 6 bases at J; junction bases unmatched: 7. The data are from a study of blood T cell repertoires in COVID-19. Per the original methods: Estimates of nucleated cell counts were drawn from the amplification of reference gene primers. Here immunoSEQ multiplex PCR was the method, and the copy in TCRdb shows in-frame clones only, minus some. That table supplies the V and J calls and clone size; D and trimming were determined from the DNA. This sample has hundreds of thousands of clones; around 86% occur once, and the top ten carry roughly 1.6%.

The V call is TRBV28, the J call TRBJ2-1; TRBD1 matches 10 bases. The TCR originated in a woman aged 45-60 years who had recovered from COVID-19. The specimen was PBMCs or T cells enriched from blood (not recorded which). DNA for the CDR3: TGTGCCAGCAGTTTAGCGGGACAGGGGTTGGGCAATGAGCAGTTCTTC. Its protein is CASSLAGQGLGNEQFF.